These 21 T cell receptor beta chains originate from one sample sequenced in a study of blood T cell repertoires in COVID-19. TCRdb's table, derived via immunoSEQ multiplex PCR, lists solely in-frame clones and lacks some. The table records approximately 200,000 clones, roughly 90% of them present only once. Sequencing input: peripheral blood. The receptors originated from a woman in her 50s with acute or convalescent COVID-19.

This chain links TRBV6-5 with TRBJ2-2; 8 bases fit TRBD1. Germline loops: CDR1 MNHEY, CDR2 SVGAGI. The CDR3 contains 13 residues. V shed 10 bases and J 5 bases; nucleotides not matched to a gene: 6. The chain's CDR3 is CATAGGWTGELFF. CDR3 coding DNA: TGTGCCACCGCAGGGGGCTGGACCGGGGAGCTGTTTTTT.

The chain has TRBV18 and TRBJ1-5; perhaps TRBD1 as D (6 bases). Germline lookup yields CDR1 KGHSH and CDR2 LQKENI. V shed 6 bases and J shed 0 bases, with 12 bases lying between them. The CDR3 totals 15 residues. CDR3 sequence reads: CASSLQGHSNQPQHF. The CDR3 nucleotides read TGTGCCAGCTCTCTTCAGGGACATAGCAATCAGCCCCAGCATTTT.

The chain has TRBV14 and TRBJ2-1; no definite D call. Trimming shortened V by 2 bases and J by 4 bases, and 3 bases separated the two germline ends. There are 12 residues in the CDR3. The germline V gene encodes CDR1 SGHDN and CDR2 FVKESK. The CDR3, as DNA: TGTGCCAGCAGCCAACTGTACAATGAGCAGTTCTTC. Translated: CASSQLYNEQFF.

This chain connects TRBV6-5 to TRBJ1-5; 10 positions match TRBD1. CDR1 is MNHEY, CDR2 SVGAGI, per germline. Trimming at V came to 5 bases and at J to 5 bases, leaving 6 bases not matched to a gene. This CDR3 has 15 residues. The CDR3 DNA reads TGTGCCAGCAGTAAGGGACAGGGGCAATATCAGCCCCAGCATTTT. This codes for CASSKGQGQYQPQHF.

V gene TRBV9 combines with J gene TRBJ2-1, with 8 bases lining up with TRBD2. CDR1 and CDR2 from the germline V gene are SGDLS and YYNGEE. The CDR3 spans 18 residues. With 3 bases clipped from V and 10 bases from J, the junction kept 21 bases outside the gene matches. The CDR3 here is CASSAQFHLSGGPGEQFF. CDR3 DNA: TGTGCCAGCAGCGCACAGTTCCACCTTTCGGGGGGGCCAGGGGAGCAGTTCTTC.

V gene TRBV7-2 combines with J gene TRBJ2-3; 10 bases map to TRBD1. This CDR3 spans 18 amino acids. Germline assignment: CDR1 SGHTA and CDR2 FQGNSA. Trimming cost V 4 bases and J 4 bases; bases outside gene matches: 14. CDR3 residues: CASSWRGQGVVGADTQYF. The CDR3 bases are TGTGCCAGCAGCTGGCGAGGACAGGGGGTCGTAGGCGCAGATACGCAGTATTTT.

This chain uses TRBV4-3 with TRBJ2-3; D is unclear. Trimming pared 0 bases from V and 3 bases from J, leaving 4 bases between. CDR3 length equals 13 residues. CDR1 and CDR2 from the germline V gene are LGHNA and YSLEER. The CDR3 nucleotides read TGCGCCAGCAGCCAAGACGGGACAGATACGCAGTATTTT. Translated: CASSQDGTDTQYF.

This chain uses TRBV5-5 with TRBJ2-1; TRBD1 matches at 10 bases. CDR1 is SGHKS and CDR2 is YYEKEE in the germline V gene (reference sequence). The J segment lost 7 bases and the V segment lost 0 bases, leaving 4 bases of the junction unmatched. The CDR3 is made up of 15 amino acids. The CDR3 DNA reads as TGTGCCAGCAGCTTGGAGGGACAGGGGATAAATGAGCAGTTCTTC. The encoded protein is CASSLEGQGINEQFF.

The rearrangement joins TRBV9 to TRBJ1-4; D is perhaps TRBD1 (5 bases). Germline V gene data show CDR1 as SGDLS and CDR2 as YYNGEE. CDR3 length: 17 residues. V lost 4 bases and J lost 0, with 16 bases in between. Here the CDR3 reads CASSLRAQDATNEKLFF. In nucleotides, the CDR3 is TGTGCCAGCAGCCTACGTGCACAGGACGCAACTAATGAAAAACTGTTTTTT.

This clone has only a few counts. The chain's CDR3 is CSVDNEDRGSPMAAFF. The CDR3 DNA reads as TGCAGCGTTGATAACGAAGACAGGGGATCACCAATGGCGGCTTTCTTT. The chain has TRBV29-1 and TRBJ1-1; 8 bases are shared with TRBD1. The CDR3 runs 16 residues. Trimming at V came to 3 bases and at J to 11 bases, leaving 20 bases not matched to a gene. CDR1 SQVTM and CDR2 ANQGSEA come from the germline V gene.

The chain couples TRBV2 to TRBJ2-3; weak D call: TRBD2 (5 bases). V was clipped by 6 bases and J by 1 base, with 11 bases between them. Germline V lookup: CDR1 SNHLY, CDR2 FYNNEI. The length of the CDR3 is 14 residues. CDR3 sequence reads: CASRRGKGTDTQYF. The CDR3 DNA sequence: TGTGCCAGCAGACGGGGAAAGGGCACAGATACGCAGTATTTT.

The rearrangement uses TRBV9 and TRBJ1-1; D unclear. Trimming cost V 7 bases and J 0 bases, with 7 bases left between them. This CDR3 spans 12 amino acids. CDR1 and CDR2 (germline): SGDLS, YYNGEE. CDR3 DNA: TGTGCCAGCGGGAGGGTGAACACTGAAGCTTTCTTT. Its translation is CASGRVNTEAFF.

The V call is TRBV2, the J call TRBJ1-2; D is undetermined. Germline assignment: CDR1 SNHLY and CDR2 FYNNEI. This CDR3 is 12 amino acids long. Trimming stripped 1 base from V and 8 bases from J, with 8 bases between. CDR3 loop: CASSEGPGGYTF. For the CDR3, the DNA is TGTGCCAGCAGTGAAGGTCCGGGGGGCTACACCTTC.

CDR3 residues: CASSLTSSRKTDTQYF. DNA for the CDR3: TGTGCCAGCAGCTTAACCTCTTCTAGAAAAACAGATACGCAGTATTTT. V usage is TRBV7-2 and J usage is TRBJ2-3; D remains ambiguous. The V end was cut by 2 bases, the J end by 3 bases, with 15 bases between. The germline V gene has CDR1 SGHTA and CDR2 FQGNSA. This CDR3 spans 16 amino acids. Combining the CDR3 with reference TRBV7-2 and TRBJ2-3 gives the whole variable domain GAGVSQSPSNKVTEKGKDVELRCDPISGHTALYWYRQSLGQGLEFLIYFQGNSAPDKSGLPSDRFSAERTGGSVSTLTIQRTQQEDSAVYLCASSLTSSRKTDTQYFGPGTRLTVL.

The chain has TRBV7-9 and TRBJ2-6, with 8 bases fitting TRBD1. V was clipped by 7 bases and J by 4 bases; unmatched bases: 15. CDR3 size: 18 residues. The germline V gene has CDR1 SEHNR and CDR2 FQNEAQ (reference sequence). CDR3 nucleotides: TGTGCCAGCACCGCATTCGGACAGGGTGAAGCCGGGGCCAACGTCCTGACTTTC. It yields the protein CASTAFGQGEAGANVLTF. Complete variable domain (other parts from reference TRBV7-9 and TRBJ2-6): DTGVSQNPRHKITKRGQNVTFRCDPISEHNRLYWYRQTLGQGPEFLTYFQNEAQLEKSRLLSDRFSAERPKGSFSTLEIQRTEQGDSAMYLCASTAFGQGEAGANVLTFGAGSRLTVL.

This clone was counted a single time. CDR3 in DNA: TGTGCCAGCAGTCCAGACAGGTACCCCTCCTACGAGCAGTACTTC. This sequence encodes CASSPDRYPSYEQYF. The rearrangement joins TRBV6-5 to TRBJ2-7; perhaps TRBD1 as D (6 bases). The V end was cut by 5 bases, the J end by 0 bases, with 14 bases between. CDR3 length: 15 amino acids. The germline CDR1 and CDR2 sequences are MNHEY and SVGAGI.

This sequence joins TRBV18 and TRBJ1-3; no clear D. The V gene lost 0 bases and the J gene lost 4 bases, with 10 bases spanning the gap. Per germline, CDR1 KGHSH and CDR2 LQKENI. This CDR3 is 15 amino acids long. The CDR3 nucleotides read TGTGCCAGCTCACCACCCTTCCCCTTGGGAAACACCATATATTTT. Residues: CASSPPFPLGNTIYF.

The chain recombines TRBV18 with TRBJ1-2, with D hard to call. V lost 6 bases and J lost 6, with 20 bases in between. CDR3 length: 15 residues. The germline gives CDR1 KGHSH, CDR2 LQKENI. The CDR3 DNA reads TGTGCCAGCTCCCCCTTCCCCCCTGAGATGAATGGCTACACCTTC. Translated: CASSPFPPEMNGYTF.

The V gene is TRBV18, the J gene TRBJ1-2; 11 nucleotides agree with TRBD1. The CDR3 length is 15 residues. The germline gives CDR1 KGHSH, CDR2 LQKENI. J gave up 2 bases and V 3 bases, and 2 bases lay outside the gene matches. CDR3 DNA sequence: TGTGCCAGCTCACCGGACAGGGGGCCGAACTATGGCTACACCTTC. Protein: CASSPDRGPNYGYTF.

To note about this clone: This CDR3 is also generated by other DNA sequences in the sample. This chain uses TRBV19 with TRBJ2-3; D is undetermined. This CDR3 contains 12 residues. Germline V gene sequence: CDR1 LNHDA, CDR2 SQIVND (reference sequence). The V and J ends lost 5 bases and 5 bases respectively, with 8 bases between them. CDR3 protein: CASSRTGDTQYF. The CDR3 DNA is TGTGCCAGTAGTCGAACGGGAGATACGCAGTATTTT.

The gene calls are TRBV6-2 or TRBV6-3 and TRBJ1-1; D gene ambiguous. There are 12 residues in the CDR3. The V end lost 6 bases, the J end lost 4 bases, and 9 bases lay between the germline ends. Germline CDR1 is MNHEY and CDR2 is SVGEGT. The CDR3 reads CASSRGGTEAFF. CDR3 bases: TGTGCCAGCAGCCGGGGAGGCACTGAAGCTTTCTTT.